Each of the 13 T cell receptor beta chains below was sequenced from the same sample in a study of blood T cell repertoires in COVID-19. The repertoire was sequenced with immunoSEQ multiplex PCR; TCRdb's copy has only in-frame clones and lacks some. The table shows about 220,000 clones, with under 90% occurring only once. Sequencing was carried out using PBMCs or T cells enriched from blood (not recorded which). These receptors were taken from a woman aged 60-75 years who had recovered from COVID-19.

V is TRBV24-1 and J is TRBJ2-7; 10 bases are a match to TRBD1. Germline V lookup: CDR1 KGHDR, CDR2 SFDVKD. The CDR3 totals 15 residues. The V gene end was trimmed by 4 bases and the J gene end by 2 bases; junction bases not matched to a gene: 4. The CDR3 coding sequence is TGTGCCACCAGTGACCGGGGACAGGGGACCTACGAGCAGTACTTC. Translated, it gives CATSDRGQGTYEQYF.

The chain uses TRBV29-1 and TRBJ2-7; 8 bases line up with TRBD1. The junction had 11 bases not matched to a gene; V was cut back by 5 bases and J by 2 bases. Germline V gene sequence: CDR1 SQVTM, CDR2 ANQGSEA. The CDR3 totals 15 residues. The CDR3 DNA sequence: TGCAGCGTTTGCCCAGGGACAGGTCACGCCTACGAGCAGTACTTC. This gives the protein CSVCPGTGHAYEQYF.

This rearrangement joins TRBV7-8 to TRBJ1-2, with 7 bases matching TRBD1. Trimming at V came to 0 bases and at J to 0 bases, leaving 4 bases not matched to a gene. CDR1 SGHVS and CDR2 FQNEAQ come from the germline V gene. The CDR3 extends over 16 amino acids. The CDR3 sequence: CASSLAGGLANYGYTF. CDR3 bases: TGTGCCAGCAGCTTAGCAGGGGGCTTAGCTAACTATGGCTACACCTTC.

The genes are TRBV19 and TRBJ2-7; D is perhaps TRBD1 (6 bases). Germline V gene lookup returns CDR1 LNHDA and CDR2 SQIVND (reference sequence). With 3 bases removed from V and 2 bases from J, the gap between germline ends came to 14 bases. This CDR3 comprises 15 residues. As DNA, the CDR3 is TGTGCCAGTAGTATCTTTTCCGGGACAACCTACGAGCAGTACTTC. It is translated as CASSIFSGTTYEQYF.

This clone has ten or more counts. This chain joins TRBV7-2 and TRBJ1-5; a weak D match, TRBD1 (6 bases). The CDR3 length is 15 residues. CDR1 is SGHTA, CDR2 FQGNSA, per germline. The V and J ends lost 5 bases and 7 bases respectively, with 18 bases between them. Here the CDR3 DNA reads TGTGCCAGCAGCCCGTTGGGGGCCTCGGAACAGCCCCAGCATTTT. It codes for CASSPLGASEQPQHF.

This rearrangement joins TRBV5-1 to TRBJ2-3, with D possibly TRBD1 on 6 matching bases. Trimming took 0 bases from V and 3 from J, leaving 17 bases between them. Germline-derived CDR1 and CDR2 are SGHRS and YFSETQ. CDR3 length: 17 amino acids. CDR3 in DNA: TGCGCCAGCAGCTTGGTGGGGGCGGCAATAGAGACAGATACGCAGTATTTT. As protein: CASSLVGAAIETDTQYF.

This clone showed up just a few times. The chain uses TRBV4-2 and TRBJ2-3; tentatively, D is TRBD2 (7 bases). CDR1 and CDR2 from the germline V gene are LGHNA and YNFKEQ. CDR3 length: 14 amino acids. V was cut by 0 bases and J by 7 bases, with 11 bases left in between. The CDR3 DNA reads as TGTGCCAGCAGCCAAGAGGGGGGGCTCAATACGCAGTATTTT. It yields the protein CASSQEGGLNTQYF.

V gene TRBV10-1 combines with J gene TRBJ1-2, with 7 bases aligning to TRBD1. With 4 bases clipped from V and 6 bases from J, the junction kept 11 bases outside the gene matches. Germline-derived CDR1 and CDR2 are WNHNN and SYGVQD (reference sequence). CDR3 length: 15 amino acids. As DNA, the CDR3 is TGCGCCAGCAGTGCCCACGAGGACAGGCGAAATGGCTACACCTTC. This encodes CASSAHEDRRNGYTF.

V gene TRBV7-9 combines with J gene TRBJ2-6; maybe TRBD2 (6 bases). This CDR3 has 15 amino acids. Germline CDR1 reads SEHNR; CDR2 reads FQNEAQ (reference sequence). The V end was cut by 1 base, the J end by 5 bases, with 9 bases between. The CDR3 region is CASSLVEGRANVLTF. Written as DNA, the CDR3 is TGTGCCAGCAGCTTAGTGGAGGGCCGGGCCAACGTCCTGACTTTC.

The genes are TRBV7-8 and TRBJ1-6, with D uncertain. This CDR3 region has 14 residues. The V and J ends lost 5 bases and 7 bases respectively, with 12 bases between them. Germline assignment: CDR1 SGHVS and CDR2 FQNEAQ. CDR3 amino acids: CASSRSLSNSPLHF. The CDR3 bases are TGTGCCAGCAGCCGGTCCCTCTCGAATTCACCCCTCCACTTT.

This chain's CDR3 is CASSPLPAGGSEQYF. CDR3 bases: TGTGCCAGCAGCCCCCTCCCGGCGGGGGGCAGCGAGCAGTACTTC. The chain recombines TRBV7-9 with TRBJ2-7, with 8 bases matching TRBD2. Germline-derived CDR1 and CDR2 are SEHNR and FQNEAQ (reference sequence). There are 15 residues in the CDR3. The V gene end was trimmed by 5 bases and the J gene end by 6 bases; junction bases not matched to a gene: 12.

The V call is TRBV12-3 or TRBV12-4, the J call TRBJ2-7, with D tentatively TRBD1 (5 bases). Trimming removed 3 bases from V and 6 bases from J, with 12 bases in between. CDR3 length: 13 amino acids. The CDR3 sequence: CASSLGPKGEQYF. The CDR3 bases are TGTGCCAGCAGTTTGGGGCCGAAGGGCGAGCAGTACTTC.

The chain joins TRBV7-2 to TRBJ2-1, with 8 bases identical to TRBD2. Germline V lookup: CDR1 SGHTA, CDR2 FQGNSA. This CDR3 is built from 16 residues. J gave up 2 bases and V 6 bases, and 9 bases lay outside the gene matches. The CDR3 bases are TGTGCCAGCAGGGCAGGGCGGGAGGTAACCTACAATGAGCAGTTCTTC. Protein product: CASRAGREVTYNEQFF.